Detailed here is one T cell receptor beta chain. Antigen: not known. Template switching added a universal primer site, and cDNA bore unique molecular identifiers. TCRdb reprocessed the 5' RACE reads via MiXCR and lists one record per CDR3 protein. The sample shows 270,000 or so distinct CDR3 sequences, about 8% of them seen only once. The data belong to a study of identical twins. Findings and limits, study-wide: Insertions were fewer in abundant cord blood beta clonotypes, whereas memory repertoires showed none of this pattern.

These same data were also listed under a study on yellow fever vaccine responses in identical twins. That publication notes: Twins' T cell vaccine responses reportedly looked partly convergent, partly personalized.

The receptor was derived from a woman aged 18-30 years in good health. The sequencing input was CD8+ T cells sorted from blood.

The CDR3 reads CASSLWGGNNEQFF. In DNA, the CDR3 is TGTGCCAGCAGTCTGTGGGGGGGGAACAATGAGCAGTTCTTC. This rearrangement joins TRBV6-1 to TRBJ2-1; 7 bases fit TRBD2. The germline V gene encodes CDR1 MNHNS and CDR2 SASEGT. Unmatched junction bases numbered 6, after V lost 5 bases and J lost 5 bases. The CDR3 contains 14 residues.